One and the same sample provided the 14 T cell receptor beta chains below, sequenced in a study of control samples from healthy donors and cancer patients. Here immunoSEQ multiplex PCR was the method, and the copy in TCRdb shows in-frame clones only, minus some. The profile shows about 120,000 clones, more than 75% of them singletons. Sequencing input: blood. The receptor set was obtained from a woman in her 70s in good health.

The chain employs TRBV19 and TRBJ1-2, with 7 nucleotides matching TRBD1. Germline lookup yields CDR1 LNHDA and CDR2 SQIVND (reference sequence). Trimming cost V 4 bases and J 3 bases; bases outside gene matches: 5. The CDR3 consists of 14 residues. CDR3 sequence reads: CASSRPTGDYGYTF. The CDR3 nucleotides read TGTGCCAGTAGTAGACCAACAGGGGACTATGGCTACACCTTC.

The rearrangement joins TRBV15 to TRBJ2-7; 7 positions match TRBD1. The CDR3 has 16 residues. CDR1 is LNHNV, CDR2 YYDKDF, per germline (reference sequence). The V and J ends lost 1 base and 6 bases, in that order; junction bases with no gene match: 12. The CDR3 region is CATSRGRGLVSSEQYF. The CDR3 bases are TGTGCCACCAGCAGAGGAAGGGGGCTCGTTTCGAGCGAGCAGTACTTC.

This chain joins TRBV6-2 or TRBV6-3 and TRBJ1-2; D not resolved. V lost 0 bases, J lost 7 bases, and 9 bases lay in between. Per germline, CDR1 MNHEY and CDR2 SVGEGT. The CDR3 totals 13 residues. DNA of the CDR3: TGTGCCAGCAGTTACTCGAAAGGATCTGGCTACACCTTC. Its translation is CASSYSKGSGYTF.

This rearrangement joins TRBV14 to TRBJ1-1, with D unresolved. The V gene lost 2 bases and the J gene lost 7 bases, with 11 bases spanning the gap. This CDR3 has 13 amino acids. The germline V gene has CDR1 SGHDN and CDR2 FVKESK. The CDR3 sequence: CASSQPPRDEAFF. The CDR3 coding sequence is TGTGCCAGCAGCCAACCCCCTAGGGATGAAGCTTTCTTT.

The chain joins TRBV2 to TRBJ2-7, with D hard to call. V was pared by 4 bases and J by 4 bases, with 14 bases between. Germline assignment: CDR1 SNHLY and CDR2 FYNNEI. The CDR3 length is 14 residues. The CDR3 DNA follows: TGTGCCAGCAGTGTCAGCTTCAGACTGTACGAGCAGTACTTC. Protein sequence: CASSVSFRLYEQYF.

This chain uses TRBV19 with TRBJ1-6; a possible D gene is TRBD1 (5 bases). Trimming left V 9 bases short and J 12 bases short, with 18 bases between. The CDR3 contains 13 residues. Germline CDR1 and CDR2: LNHDA and SQIVND (reference sequence). The CDR3 protein is CASTGLGDRPLHF. The CDR3 DNA reads as TGTGCCAGCACGGGACTGGGGGATCGACCCCTCCACTTT.

The CDR3 DNA reads TGTGCCAGCAGTGAACAGGGCGGAAAAGCTTTCTTT. It encodes CASSEQGGKAFF. This chain connects TRBV6-1 to TRBJ1-1, with D perhaps matching TRBD1 (5 bases). The germline gives CDR1 MNHNS, CDR2 SASEGT. The V end was cut by 2 bases, the J end by 9 bases, with 10 bases between. This CDR3 is built from 12 residues.

The chain joins TRBV7-8 to TRBJ2-7; D is uncertain. The CDR3 covers 14 residues. V lost 0 bases and J 4 bases, leaving 10 bases between the germline ends. Germline V gives CDR1 SGHVS, CDR2 FQNEAQ. CDR3 DNA sequence: TGTGCCAGCAGCTTAGCGGATGGCGAGTACGAGCAGTACTTC. This encodes CASSLADGEYEQYF. Full variable domain (rest looked up from reference TRBV7-8 and TRBJ2-7): GAGVSQSPRYKVAKRGQDVALRCDPISGHVSLFWYQQALGQGPEFLTYFQNEAQLDKSGLPSDRFFAERPEGSVSTLKIQRTQQEDSAVYLCASSLADGEYEQYFGPGTRLTVT.

The chain combines TRBV6-5 with TRBJ1-2; the match to TRBD1 covers 8 bases. There are 12 residues in the CDR3. Germline lookup yields CDR1 MNHEY and CDR2 SVGAGI. V was clipped by 10 bases and J by 3 bases; unmatched bases: 4. CDR3 sequence: CATQQGDYGYTF. DNA of the CDR3: TGTGCCACCCAACAGGGGGACTATGGCTACACCTTC.

J is TRBJ1-1 and V is TRBV6-5, with a tentative D call TRBD1 (5 bases). The germline V gene has CDR1 MNHEY and CDR2 SVGAGI. This CDR3 region has 13 residues. V lost 2 bases, J lost 6 bases, and 10 bases lay in between. The CDR3 region is CASSYGGSAEAFF. CDR3 in DNA: TGTGCCAGCAGTTACGGGGGGTCGGCTGAAGCTTTCTTT.

The V call is TRBV19, the J call TRBJ1-1; maybe TRBD1 (5 bases). The CDR3 runs to 15 residues. Trimming cost V 3 bases and J 1 base, with 12 bases left between them. Germline V lookup: CDR1 LNHDA, CDR2 SQIVND (reference sequence). CDR3 coding DNA: TGTGCCAGTAGTATTCTAGTAGGGACGAACACTGAAGCTTTCTTT. Its protein product is CASSILVGTNTEAFF.

This clone was detected only once. The chain couples TRBV29-1 to TRBJ1-2; D uncertain. The CDR3 covers 12 residues. Germline CDR1 is SQVTM and CDR2 is ANQGSEA. V shed 7 bases and J shed 1 base, with 10 bases lying between them. The CDR3 spells CSGWAFNYGYTF. The DNA of the CDR3 is TGCAGCGGTTGGGCCTTTAACTATGGCTACACCTTC. Drawing the rest from reference TRBV29-1 and TRBJ1-2, the complete variable domain is SAVISQKPSRDICQRGTSLTIQCQVDSQVTMMFWYRQQPGQSLTLIATANQGSEATYESGFVIDKFPISRPNLTFSTLTVSNMSPEDSSIYLCSGWAFNYGYTFGSGTRLTVV.

The gene calls are TRBV19 and TRBJ1-3; the D is unclear. Trimming removed 1 base from V and 0 bases from J, with 10 bases in between. In germline, CDR1 is LNHDA, CDR2 SQIVND (reference sequence). The CDR3 is 16 amino acids. This CDR3 is CASSIGFLSSGNTIYF. CDR3 nucleotides: TGTGCCAGTAGTATAGGCTTCTTGAGCTCTGGAAACACCATATATTTT.

The chain uses TRBV5-1 and TRBJ1-4; D is uncertain. V gave up 4 bases and J gave up 3 bases, with 10 bases separating them. The germline CDR1 and CDR2 sequences are SGHRS and YFSETQ. The CDR3 covers 14 residues. CDR3 coding DNA: TGCGCCAGCAGCATGAGGGCATCTAATGAAAAACTGTTTTTT. Translated, it gives CASSMRASNEKLFF.